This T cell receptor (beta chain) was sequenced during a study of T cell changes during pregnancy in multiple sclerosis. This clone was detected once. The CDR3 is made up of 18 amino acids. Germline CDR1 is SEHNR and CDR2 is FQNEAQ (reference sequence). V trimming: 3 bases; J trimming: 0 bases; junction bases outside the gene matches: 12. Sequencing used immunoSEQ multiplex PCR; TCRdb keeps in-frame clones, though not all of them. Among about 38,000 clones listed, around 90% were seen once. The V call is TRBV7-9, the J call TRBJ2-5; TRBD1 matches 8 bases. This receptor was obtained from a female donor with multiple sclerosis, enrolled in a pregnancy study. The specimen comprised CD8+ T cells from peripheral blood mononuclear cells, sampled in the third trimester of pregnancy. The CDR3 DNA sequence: TGTGCCAGCAGCTTGGCCACCGAGACAGGGGAGTACCAAGAGACCCAGTACTTC. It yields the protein CASSLATETGEYQETQYF.